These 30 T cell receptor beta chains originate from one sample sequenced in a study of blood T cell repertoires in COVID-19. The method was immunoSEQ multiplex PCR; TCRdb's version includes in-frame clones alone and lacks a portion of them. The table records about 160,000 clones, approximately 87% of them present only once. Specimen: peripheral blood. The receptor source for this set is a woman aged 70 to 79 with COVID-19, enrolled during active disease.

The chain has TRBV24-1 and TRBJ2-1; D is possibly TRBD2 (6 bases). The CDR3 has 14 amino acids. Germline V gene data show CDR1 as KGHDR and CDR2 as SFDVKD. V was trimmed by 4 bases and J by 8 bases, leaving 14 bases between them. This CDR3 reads CATSESNGLHEQFF. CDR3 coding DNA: TGTGCCACCAGTGAGTCGAACGGACTACATGAGCAGTTCTTC.

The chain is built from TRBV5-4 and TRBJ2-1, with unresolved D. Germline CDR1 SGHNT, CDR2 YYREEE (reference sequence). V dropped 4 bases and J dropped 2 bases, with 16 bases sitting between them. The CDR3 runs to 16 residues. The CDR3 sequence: CASSPPPGLTYNEQFF. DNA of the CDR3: TGTGCCAGCAGCCCTCCTCCTGGCCTCACCTACAATGAGCAGTTCTTC.

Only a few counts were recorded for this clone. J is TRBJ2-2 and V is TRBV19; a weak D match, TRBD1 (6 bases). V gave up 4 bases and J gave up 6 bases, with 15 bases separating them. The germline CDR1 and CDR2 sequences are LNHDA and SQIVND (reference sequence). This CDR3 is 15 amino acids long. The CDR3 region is CASSTITGIAGELFF. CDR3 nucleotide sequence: TGTGCCAGTAGTACGATCACAGGGATCGCCGGGGAGCTGTTTTTT.

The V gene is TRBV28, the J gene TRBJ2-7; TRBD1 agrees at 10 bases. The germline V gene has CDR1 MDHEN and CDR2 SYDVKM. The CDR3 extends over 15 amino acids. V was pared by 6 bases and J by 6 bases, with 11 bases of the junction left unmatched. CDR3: CASSPLGQGGREQYF. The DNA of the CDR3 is TGTGCCAGCAGCCCCCTCGGACAGGGGGGTCGCGAGCAGTACTTC. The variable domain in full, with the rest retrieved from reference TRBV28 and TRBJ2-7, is DVKVTQSSRYLVKRTGEKVFLECVQDMDHENMFWYRQDPGLGLRLIYFSYDVKMKEKGDIPEGYSVSREKKERFSLILESASTNQTSMYLCASSPLGQGGREQYFGPGTRLTVT.

The CDR3 region is CSVSRGNTIYF. The CDR3 bases are TGCAGCGTTTCCAGAGGAAACACCATATATTTT. The chain recombines TRBV29-1 with TRBJ1-3; D is undetermined. This CDR3 is 11 amino acids long. From germline, CDR1 is SQVTM and CDR2 ANQGSEA. V shed 5 bases and J shed 4 bases, with 6 bases lying between them.

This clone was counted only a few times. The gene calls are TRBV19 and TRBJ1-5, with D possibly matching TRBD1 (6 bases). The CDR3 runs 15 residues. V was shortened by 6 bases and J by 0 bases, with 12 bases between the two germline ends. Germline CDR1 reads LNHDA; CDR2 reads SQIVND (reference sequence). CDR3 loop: CASRPSGDSNQPQHF. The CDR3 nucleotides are TGTGCCAGTAGGCCCTCAGGGGATAGCAATCAGCCCCAGCATTTT.

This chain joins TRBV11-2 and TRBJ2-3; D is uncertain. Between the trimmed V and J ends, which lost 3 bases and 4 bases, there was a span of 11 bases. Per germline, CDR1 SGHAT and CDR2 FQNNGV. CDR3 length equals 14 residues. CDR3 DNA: TGTGCCAGCAGCTTCCCCCGTTCCCCAGATACGCAGTATTTT. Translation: CASSFPRSPDTQYF.

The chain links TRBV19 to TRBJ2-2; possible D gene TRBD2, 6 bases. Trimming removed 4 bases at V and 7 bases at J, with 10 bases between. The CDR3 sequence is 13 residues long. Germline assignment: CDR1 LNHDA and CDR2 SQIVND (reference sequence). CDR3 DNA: TGTGCCAGTAGTACATTGGGGGGCGGGGAGCTGTTTTTT. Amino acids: CASSTLGGGELFF.

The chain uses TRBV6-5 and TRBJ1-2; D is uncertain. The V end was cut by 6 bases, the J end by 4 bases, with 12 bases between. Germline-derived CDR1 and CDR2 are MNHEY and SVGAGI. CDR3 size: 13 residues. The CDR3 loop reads CASRNPGGYGYTF. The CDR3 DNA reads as TGTGCCAGCAGGAACCCCGGCGGCTATGGCTACACCTTC.

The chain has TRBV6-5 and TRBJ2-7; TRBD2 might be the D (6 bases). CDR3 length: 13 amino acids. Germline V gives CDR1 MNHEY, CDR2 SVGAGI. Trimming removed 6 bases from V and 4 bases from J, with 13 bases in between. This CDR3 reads CASRTGLQYEQYF. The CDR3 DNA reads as TGTGCCAGCAGAACGGGACTGCAATACGAGCAGTACTTC.

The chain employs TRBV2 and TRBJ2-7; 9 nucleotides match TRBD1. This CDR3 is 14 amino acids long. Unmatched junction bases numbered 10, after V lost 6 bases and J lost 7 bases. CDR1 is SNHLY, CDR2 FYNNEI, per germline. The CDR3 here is CASRGQGTDREQYF. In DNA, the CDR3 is TGTGCCAGCAGGGGACAGGGCACAGATCGGGAGCAGTACTTC.

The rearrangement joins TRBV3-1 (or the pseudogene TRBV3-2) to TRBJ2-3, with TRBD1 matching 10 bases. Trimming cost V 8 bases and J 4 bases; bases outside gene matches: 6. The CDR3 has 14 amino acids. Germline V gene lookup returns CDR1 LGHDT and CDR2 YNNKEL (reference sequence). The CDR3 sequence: CASARGQGADTQYF. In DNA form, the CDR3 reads TGTGCCAGCGCCCGTGGACAGGGGGCAGATACGCAGTATTTT.

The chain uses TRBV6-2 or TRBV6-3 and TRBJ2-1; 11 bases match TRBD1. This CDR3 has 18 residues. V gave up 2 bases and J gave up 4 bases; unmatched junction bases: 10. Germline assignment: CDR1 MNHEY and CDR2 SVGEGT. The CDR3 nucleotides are TGTGCCAGCAGTTACGTAGGTCGGACAGGGGGCCGGTACAATGAGCAGTTCTTC. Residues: CASSYVGRTGGRYNEQFF.

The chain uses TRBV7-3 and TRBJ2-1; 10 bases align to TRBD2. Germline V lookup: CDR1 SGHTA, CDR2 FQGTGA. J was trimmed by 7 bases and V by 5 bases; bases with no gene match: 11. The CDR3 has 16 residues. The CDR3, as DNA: TGTGCCAGCAGCCCTAGTCTAGCGGGGGTTTATAATGAGCAGTTCTTC. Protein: CASSPSLAGVYNEQFF.

CDR3 loop: CASSLSGGAGETQYF. As DNA, the CDR3 is TGCGCCAGCAGCTTGTCGGGGGGGGCCGGAGAGACCCAGTACTTC. This sequence joins TRBV5-1 and TRBJ2-5, with 8 bases identical to TRBD2. J was trimmed by 4 bases and V by 1 base; bases with no gene match: 6. There are 15 residues in the CDR3. Germline V gene sequence: CDR1 SGHRS, CDR2 YFSETQ.

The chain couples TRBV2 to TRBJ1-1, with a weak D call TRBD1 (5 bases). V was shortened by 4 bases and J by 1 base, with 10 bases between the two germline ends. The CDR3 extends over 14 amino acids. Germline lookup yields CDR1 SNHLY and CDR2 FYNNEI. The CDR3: CASSVIRANTEAFF. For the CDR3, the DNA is TGTGCCAGCAGTGTAATCAGGGCGAACACTGAAGCTTTCTTT.

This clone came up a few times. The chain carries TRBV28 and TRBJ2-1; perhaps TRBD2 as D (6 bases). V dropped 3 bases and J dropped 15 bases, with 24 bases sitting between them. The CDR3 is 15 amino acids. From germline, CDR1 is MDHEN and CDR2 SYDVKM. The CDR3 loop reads CASSFFGDWGVSLFF. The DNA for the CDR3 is TGTGCCAGCAGTTTTTTCGGGGACTGGGGGGTGTCCTTGTTCTTC.

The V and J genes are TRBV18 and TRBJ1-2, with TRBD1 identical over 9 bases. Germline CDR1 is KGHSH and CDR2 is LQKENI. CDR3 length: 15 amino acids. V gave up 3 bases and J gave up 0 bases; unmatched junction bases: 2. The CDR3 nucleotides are TGTGCCAGCTCACCGTGGGACAGGGCTAACTATGGCTACACCTTC. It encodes CASSPWDRANYGYTF.

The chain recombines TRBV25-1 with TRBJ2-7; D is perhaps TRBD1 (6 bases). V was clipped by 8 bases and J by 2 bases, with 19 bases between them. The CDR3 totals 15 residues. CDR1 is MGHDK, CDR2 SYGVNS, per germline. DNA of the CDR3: TGTGCCAGCGGAGCCCCCGAACAGGGAGCCTACGAGCAGTACTTC. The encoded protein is CASGAPEQGAYEQYF.

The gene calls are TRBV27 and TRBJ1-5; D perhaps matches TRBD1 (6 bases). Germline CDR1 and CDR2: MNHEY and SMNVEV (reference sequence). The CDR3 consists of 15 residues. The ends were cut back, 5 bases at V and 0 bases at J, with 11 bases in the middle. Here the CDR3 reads CASSLDRFSNQPQHF. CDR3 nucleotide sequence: TGTGCCAGCAGTCTAGACAGGTTTAGCAATCAGCCCCAGCATTTT.

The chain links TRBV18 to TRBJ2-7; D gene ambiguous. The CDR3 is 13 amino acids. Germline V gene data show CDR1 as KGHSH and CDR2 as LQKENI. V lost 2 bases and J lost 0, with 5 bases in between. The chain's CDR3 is CASSPTGSYEQYF. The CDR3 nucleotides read TGTGCCAGCTCACCAACGGGCTCCTACGAGCAGTACTTC.

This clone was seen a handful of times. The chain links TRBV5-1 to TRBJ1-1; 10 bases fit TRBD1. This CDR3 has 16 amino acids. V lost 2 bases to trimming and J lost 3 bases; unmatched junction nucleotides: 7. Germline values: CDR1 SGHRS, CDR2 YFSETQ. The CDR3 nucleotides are TGCGCCAGCAGCTTAAGACAGGGGGCCGTAGACACTGAAGCTTTCTTT. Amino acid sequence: CASSLRQGAVDTEAFF.

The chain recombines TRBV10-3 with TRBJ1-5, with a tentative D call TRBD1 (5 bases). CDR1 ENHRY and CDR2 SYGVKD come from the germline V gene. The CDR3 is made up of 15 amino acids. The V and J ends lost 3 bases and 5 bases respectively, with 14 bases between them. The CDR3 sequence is CAISDLLGRDQPQHF. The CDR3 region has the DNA TGTGCCATCAGTGATCTATTGGGCAGGGATCAGCCCCAGCATTTT.

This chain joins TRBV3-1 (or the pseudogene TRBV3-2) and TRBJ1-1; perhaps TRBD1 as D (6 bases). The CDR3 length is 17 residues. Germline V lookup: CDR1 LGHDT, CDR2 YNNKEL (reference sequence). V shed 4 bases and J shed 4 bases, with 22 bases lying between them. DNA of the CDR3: TGTGCCAGCAGCCTGAGAAGGGCCGCGGGGGCGCGCACTGAAGCTTTCTTT. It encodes CASSLRRAAGARTEAFF.

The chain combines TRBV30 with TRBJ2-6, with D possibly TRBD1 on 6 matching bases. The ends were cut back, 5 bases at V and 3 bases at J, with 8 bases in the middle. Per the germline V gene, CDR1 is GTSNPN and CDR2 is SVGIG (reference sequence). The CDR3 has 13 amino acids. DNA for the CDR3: TGTGCCTGGCACAGGGATGGGGCCAACGTCCTGACTTTC. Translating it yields CAWHRDGANVLTF.

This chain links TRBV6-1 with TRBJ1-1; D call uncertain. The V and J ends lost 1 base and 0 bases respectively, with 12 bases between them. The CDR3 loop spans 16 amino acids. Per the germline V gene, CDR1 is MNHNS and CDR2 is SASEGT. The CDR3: CASSEVWREMNTEAFF. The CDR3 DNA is TGTGCCAGCAGTGAAGTTTGGAGGGAAATGAACACTGAAGCTTTCTTT.

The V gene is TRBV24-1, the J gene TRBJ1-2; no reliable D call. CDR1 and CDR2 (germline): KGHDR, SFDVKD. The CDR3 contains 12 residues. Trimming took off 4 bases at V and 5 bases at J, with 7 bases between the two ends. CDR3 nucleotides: TGTGCCACCAGTGACTTCCTATATGGCTACACCTTC. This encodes CATSDFLYGYTF.

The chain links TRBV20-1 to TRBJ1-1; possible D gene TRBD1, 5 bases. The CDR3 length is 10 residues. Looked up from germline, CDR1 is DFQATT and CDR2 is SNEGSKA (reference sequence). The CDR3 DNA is TGCAGCGCAGGGAAGACTGAAGCTTTCTTT. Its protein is CSAGKTEAFF.

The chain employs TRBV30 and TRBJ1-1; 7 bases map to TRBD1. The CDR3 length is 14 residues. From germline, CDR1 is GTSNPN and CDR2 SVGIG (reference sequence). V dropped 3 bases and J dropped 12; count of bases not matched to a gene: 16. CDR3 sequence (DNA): TGTGCCTGGAGGATAGGACAGGACCATATCGAAACTTTCTTT. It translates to CAWRIGQDHIETFF. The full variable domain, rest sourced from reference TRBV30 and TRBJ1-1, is SQTIHQWPATLVQPVGSPLSLECTVEGTSNPNLYWYRQAAGRGLQLLFYSVGIGQISSEVPQNLSASRPQDRQFILSSKKLLLSDSGFYLCAWRIGQDHIETFFGQGTRLTVV.

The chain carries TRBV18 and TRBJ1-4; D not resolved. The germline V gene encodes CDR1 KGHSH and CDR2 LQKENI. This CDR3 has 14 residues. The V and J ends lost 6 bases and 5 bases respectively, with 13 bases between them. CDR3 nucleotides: TGTGCCAGCTCTCAAGCGCGCCAAAATGAAAAACTGTTTTTT. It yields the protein CASSQARQNEKLFF.